Listed here are 31 T cell receptor beta chains from one sample, sequenced in a study of CD4+ T cells in melanoma. The table came from immunoSEQ multiplex PCR; TCRdb's copy has only in-frame clones and leaves some out. The sample lists roughly 140,000 clones, about 90% occurring once. These receptors were taken from a human donor with melanoma.

This chain links TRBV5-1 with TRBJ2-5; no clear D gene. The V and J ends lost 0 bases and 4 bases respectively, with 13 bases between them. The CDR3 contains 15 residues. Germline V gene data show CDR1 as SGHRS and CDR2 as YFSETQ. The CDR3 is CASSLESLTLETQYF. Here the CDR3 DNA reads TGCGCCAGCAGCTTGGAGTCACTAACCCTAGAGACCCAGTACTTC.

The V and J genes are TRBV9 and TRBJ1-2; D not certain. This CDR3 comprises 14 residues. The germline CDR1 and CDR2 sequences are SGDLS and YYNGEE. The V end was cut by 0 bases, the J end by 0 bases, with 6 bases between. CDR3 sequence reads: CASSVGATNYGYTF. The DNA of the CDR3 is TGTGCCAGCAGCGTAGGGGCGACTAACTATGGCTACACCTTC.

V and J are TRBV5-6 and TRBJ1-2, with D perhaps TRBD1 (5 bases). Germline loops: CDR1 SGHDT, CDR2 YYEEEE. V was trimmed by 1 base and J by 3 bases, leaving 13 bases between them. The CDR3 contains 15 residues. The CDR3 region is CASSLLAQGDYGYTF. The CDR3 region has the DNA TGTGCCAGCAGCTTGTTGGCTCAGGGTGACTATGGCTACACCTTC.

V and J are TRBV2 and TRBJ2-3, with 11 bases lining up with TRBD2. Germline-derived CDR1 and CDR2 are SNHLY and FYNNEI. V lost 7 bases to trimming and J lost 14 bases; unmatched junction nucleotides: 17. The CDR3 is 15 residues long. CDR3 coding DNA: TGTGCCAGCAAACTGGGGCTAGCGGGGGGCGACGAGTGGTATTTT. This gives the protein CASKLGLAGGDEWYF.

This chain joins TRBV29-1 and TRBJ2-3; no definite D call. CDR3 length: 12 amino acids. V was pared by 6 bases and J by 1 base, with 8 bases between. CDR1 is SQVTM, CDR2 ANQGSEA, per germline. CDR3 protein: CSVTEGTDTQYF. As DNA, the CDR3 is TGCAGCGTAACCGAGGGCACAGATACGCAGTATTTT.

V usage is TRBV7-2 and J usage is TRBJ1-2, with D possibly being TRBD1 (6 bases). Trimming took off 1 base at V and 4 bases at J, with 7 bases between the two ends. The CDR3 is 13 residues long. Germline V gene data show CDR1 as SGHTA and CDR2 as FQGNSA. CDR3 sequence (DNA): TGTGCCAGCAGCTTAGACAGGGTCTATGGCTACACCTTC. Its translation is CASSLDRVYGYTF.

Only one count was recorded for this clone. The V and J genes are TRBV7-2 and TRBJ2-1; possible D gene TRBD2, 5 bases. The CDR3 has 14 amino acids. Trimming cost V 6 bases and J 10 bases, with 19 bases left between them. CDR1 and CDR2 (germline): SGHTA, FQGNSA. This chain's CDR3 is CASRRFEGSFEQFF. The DNA for the CDR3 is TGTGCCAGCAGGAGGTTTGAGGGTAGTTTCGAGCAGTTCTTC.

This rearrangement joins TRBV6-1 to TRBJ2-1; perhaps TRBD2 as D (7 bases). Germline values: CDR1 MNHNS, CDR2 SASEGT. The V and J ends lost 3 bases and 4 bases respectively, with 13 bases between them. This CDR3 is 15 amino acids long. The CDR3 region is CASSEGGGGYNEQFF. The CDR3 DNA sequence: TGTGCCAGCAGTGAGGGGGGAGGGGGATACAATGAGCAGTTCTTC.

V gene TRBV4-1 combines with J gene TRBJ2-5; a weak D match, TRBD2 (7 bases). CDR1 is MGHRA, CDR2 YSYEKL, per germline. Trimming pared 4 bases from V and 2 bases from J, leaving 11 bases between. The CDR3 runs 14 residues. CDR3 coding DNA: TGCGCCAGCAGCCTCGGGGGGACACAAGAGACCCAGTACTTC. This encodes CASSLGGTQETQYF.

The rearrangement uses TRBV30 and TRBJ1-3; tentative D call: TRBD1 (5 bases). CDR1 and CDR2 from the germline V gene are GTSNPN and SVGIG (reference sequence). Trimming took 2 bases from V and 1 from J, leaving 9 bases between them. The CDR3 length is 14 residues. The DNA for the CDR3 is TGTGCCTGGAGTAAGGGGACGTCTGGAAACACCATATATTTT. This sequence encodes CAWSKGTSGNTIYF.

The CDR3 region has the DNA TGTGCCAGCTCACTCGAGGATGGAGATACGCAGTATTTT. It is translated as CASSLEDGDTQYF. The chain couples TRBV18 to TRBJ2-3; the D is unclear. The CDR3 has 13 amino acids. From germline, CDR1 is KGHSH and CDR2 LQKENI. V lost 4 bases and J lost 5, with 10 bases in between.

The rearrangement links TRBV7-9 to TRBJ2-7; D tentatively reads TRBD1 or TRBD2 (6 bases each). CDR3 size: 14 residues. Germline assignment: CDR1 SEHNR and CDR2 FQNEAQ (reference sequence). Trimming shortened V by 3 bases and J by 0 bases, and 9 bases separated the two germline ends. In DNA form, the CDR3 reads TGTGCCAGCAGCTTGGGGGGCCTCTCCTACGAGCAGTACTTC. Amino acids: CASSLGGLSYEQYF. Full variable domain (remainder filled in from reference TRBV7-9 and TRBJ2-7): DTGVSQNPRHKITKRGQNVTFRCDPISEHNRLYWYRQTLGQGPEFLTYFQNEAQLEKSRLLSDRFSAERPKGSFSTLEIQRTEQGDSAMYLCASSLGGLSYEQYFGPGTRLTVT.

The sample holds one count of this clone. This chain uses TRBV7-9 with TRBJ2-1; maybe TRBD2 (5 bases). Germline CDR1 SEHNR, CDR2 FQNEAQ (reference sequence). This CDR3 contains 14 residues. V shed 5 bases and J shed 4 bases, with 12 bases lying between them. In DNA form, the CDR3 reads TGTGCCAGCAGCCGGACGGGGTTGTACAATGAGCAGTTCTTC. Its protein product is CASSRTGLYNEQFF.

This chain links TRBV6-1 with TRBJ2-3; D may match TRBD1 or TRBD2 (5 bases each). The CDR3 totals 14 residues. Trimming removed 5 bases at V and 5 bases at J, with 14 bases between. CDR1 MNHNS and CDR2 SASEGT come from the germline V gene. CDR3 protein: CASSPTGAQDTQYF. In DNA form, the CDR3 reads TGTGCCAGCAGTCCAACCGGGGCCCAAGATACGCAGTATTTT.

This rearrangement joins TRBV7-2 to TRBJ2-1; D unclear. Trimming removed 5 bases at V and 0 bases at J, with 11 bases between. Looked up from germline, CDR1 is SGHTA and CDR2 is FQGNSA. The CDR3 totals 15 residues. CDR3 DNA: TGTGCCAGCAGCCCCCTAGGTGGCTCCTACAATGAGCAGTTCTTC. Translated, it gives CASSPLGGSYNEQFF.

The chain links TRBV19 to TRBJ1-2; possibly TRBD1 for D (5 bases). CDR1 LNHDA and CDR2 SQIVND come from the germline V gene (reference sequence). The V and J ends lost 11 bases and 0 bases respectively, with 16 bases between them. This CDR3 has 14 amino acids. As DNA, the CDR3 is TGTGCCGGCCAGGGACGGAAGACTAACTATGGCTACACCTTC. Translated: CAGQGRKTNYGYTF. The variable domain in full, completed from reference TRBV19 and TRBJ1-2, reads DGGITQSPKYLFRKEGQNVTLSCEQNLNHDAMYWYRQDPGQGLRLIYYSQIVNDFQKGDIAEGYSVSREKKESFPLTVTSAQKNPTAFYLCAGQGRKTNYGYTFGSGTRLTVV.

The V gene is TRBV15, the J gene TRBJ2-5, with D unresolved. Germline-derived CDR1 and CDR2 are LNHNV and YYDKDF (reference sequence). The CDR3 consists of 14 residues. V was shortened by 1 base and J by 7 bases, with 13 bases between the two germline ends. CDR3 in DNA: TGTGCCACCAGCAGAGGACGCCCGTCAGGGACCCAGTACTTC. It specifies CATSRGRPSGTQYF.

The V call is TRBV30, the J call TRBJ2-3, with 8 bases lining up with TRBD1. Germline loops: CDR1 GTSNPN, CDR2 SVGIG (reference sequence). The trim removed 1 base at V and 2 bases at J, leaving 5 bases unmatched. CDR3 length equals 15 residues. The chain's CDR3 is CAWSGGQVYTDTQYF. The CDR3 DNA is TGTGCCTGGAGTGGGGGACAGGTCTACACAGATACGCAGTATTTT. The full variable domain, in which reference TRBV30 and TRBJ2-3 provide the parts outside the CDR3, is SQTIHQWPATLVQPVGSPLSLECTVEGTSNPNLYWYRQAAGRGLQLLFYSVGIGQISSEVPQNLSASRPQDRQFILSSKKLLLSDSGFYLCAWSGGQVYTDTQYFGPGTRLTVL.

With regard to this clone: A read error may account for a junction end that differs from germline. The chain combines TRBV5-6 with TRBJ2-7; TRBD1 or TRBD2 may be the D gene (5 bases each). CDR1 is SGHDT and CDR2 is YYEEEE in the germline V gene. The CDR3 spans 13 residues. CDR3 DNA sequence: TGTGCCAGCAGCTTGCTTCGGGACCAAGCTAAGAACTTC. It specifies CASSLLRDQAKNF.

J is TRBJ2-5 and V is TRBV7-8, with D possibly TRBD1 on 6 matching bases. V was clipped by 4 bases and J by 7 bases, with 13 bases between them. The CDR3 is made up of 13 amino acids. CDR1 is SGHVS, CDR2 FQNEAQ, per germline. For the CDR3, the DNA is TGTGCCAGCAGCTCAAACAGGGCTGGGACCCAGTACTTC. Protein: CASSSNRAGTQYF.

The chain couples TRBV7-8 to TRBJ1-5; weak D call: TRBD1 (6 bases). V was cut by 5 bases and J by 4 bases, with 12 bases left in between. The CDR3 totals 14 residues. Germline values: CDR1 SGHVS, CDR2 FQNEAQ. CDR3 in DNA: TGTGCCAGCAGCACTCAACAGGGTAATCAGCCCCAGCATTTT. Translation gives CASSTQQGNQPQHF.

The V call is TRBV2, the J call TRBJ1-3, with D perhaps TRBD1 (5 bases). CDR3 length: 14 amino acids. V was clipped by 7 bases and J by 1 base, with 11 bases between them. Germline CDR1 is SNHLY and CDR2 is FYNNEI. CDR3 amino acids: CASKQGWSGNTIYF. The CDR3 nucleotides read TGTGCCAGCAAGCAGGGTTGGTCTGGAAACACCATATATTTT.

The chain carries TRBV30 and TRBJ1-4; D not certain. With 0 bases removed from V and 8 bases from J, the gap between germline ends came to 13 bases. Germline CDR1 GTSNPN, CDR2 SVGIG (reference sequence). CDR3 length equals 14 residues. CDR3 sequence (DNA): TGTGCCTGGAGTGTTGAGGCCGCGGGGGAAAAACTGTTTTTT. Protein product: CAWSVEAAGEKLFF.

This chain connects TRBV2 to TRBJ2-3; 10 bases map to TRBD2. This CDR3 is built from 14 residues. The V gene's germline CDR1 is SNHLY and CDR2 FYNNEI. Trimming at V came to 6 bases and at J to 3 bases, leaving 3 bases not matched to a gene. The CDR3 is CASRLAGVTDTQYF. In DNA, the CDR3 is TGTGCCAGCAGGCTAGCGGGGGTAACAGATACGCAGTATTTT.

The gene calls are TRBV6-6 and TRBJ2-3; 8 nucleotides line up with TRBD2. The ends lost 4 bases at V and 2 bases at J; junction bases unmatched: 5. The CDR3 loop spans 15 amino acids. Germline CDR1 is MNHNY and CDR2 is SVGAGI (reference sequence). CDR3 sequence: CASSSTSATTDTQYF. The CDR3 nucleotides are TGTGCCAGCAGTTCGACTAGCGCCACCACAGATACGCAGTATTTT.

The chain joins TRBV2 to TRBJ2-7, with D maybe TRBD1 (6 bases). The CDR3 is made up of 15 amino acids. Germline V gene sequence: CDR1 SNHLY, CDR2 FYNNEI. The V and J ends lost 2 bases and 2 bases respectively, with 13 bases between them. CDR3: CASSEMGRGTYEQYF. CDR3 nucleotide sequence: TGTGCCAGCAGTGAAATGGGAAGGGGGACCTACGAGCAGTACTTC.

The chain uses TRBV5-5 and TRBJ2-1, with D uncertain. The CDR3 runs 13 residues. The V gene's germline CDR1 is SGHKS and CDR2 YYEKEE (reference sequence). Trimming shortened V by 4 bases and J by 4 bases, and 9 bases separated the two germline ends. The CDR3 loop is CASSPDGYNEQFF. The CDR3 DNA follows: TGTGCCAGCAGCCCGGACGGATACAATGAGCAGTTCTTC.

For this clone: The sample holds other DNA sequences that translate to the same CDR3. The gene calls are TRBV5-1 and TRBJ1-6, with 7 bases identical to TRBD1. The CDR3 is 15 residues long. The germline V gene has CDR1 SGHRS and CDR2 YFSETQ. Trimming removed 0 bases from V and 7 bases from J; junction bases left unmatched: 4. The CDR3 DNA reads TGCGCCAGCAGCTTGGACGGGACAGCCAATTCACCCCTCCACTTT. It codes for CASSLDGTANSPLHF.

The chain joins TRBV4-1 to TRBJ2-7; the D gene is possibly TRBD2 (5 bases). CDR3 length: 16 amino acids. Per germline, CDR1 MGHRA and CDR2 YSYEKL. The ends were cut back, 4 bases at V and 5 bases at J, with 21 bases in the middle. The CDR3 spells CASSPSRTGFRDEQYF. DNA of the CDR3: TGCGCCAGCAGCCCAAGTCGCACGGGGTTTCGGGACGAGCAGTACTTC.

The chain combines TRBV2 with TRBJ2-2, with D possibly called TRBD1 or TRBD2 (6 bases each). With 6 bases removed from V and 5 bases from J, the gap between germline ends came to 19 bases. Germline V gene lookup returns CDR1 SNHLY and CDR2 FYNNEI. The CDR3 is 16 residues long. CDR3 region: CASSLTGASVTGELFF. DNA for the CDR3: TGTGCCAGCAGCCTGACGGGGGCCTCGGTAACCGGGGAGCTGTTTTTT.

CDR3 in amino acids: CASSVDPPGGGTDTQYF. In DNA form, the CDR3 reads TGTGCCAGCAGCGTAGACCCCCCCGGGGGGGGCACAGATACGCAGTATTTT. The gene calls are TRBV9 and TRBJ2-3; 8 bases are a match to TRBD2. V was pared by 0 bases and J by 1 base, with 7 bases of the junction left unmatched. The CDR3 has 17 residues. CDR1 and CDR2 (germline): SGDLS, YYNGEE. The variable domain in full, with the rest retrieved from reference TRBV9 and TRBJ2-3, is DSGVTQTPKHLITATGQRVTLRCSPRSGDLSVYWYQQSLDQGLQFLIQYYNGEERAKGNILERFSAQQFPDLHSELNLSSLELGDSALYFCASSVDPPGGGTDTQYFGPGTRLTVL.